The 25 T cell receptor beta chains below were found in one sample sequenced in a study of T cells in Graves' hyperthyroidism and ophthalmopathy. The investigators amplified TCR beta CDR3 regions from RNA transcripts. First-round RT-PCR of the TCR CDR3 relied on the HTBI primer set. MiXCR, applied by TCRdb to the multiplex PCR reads, yields one record per CDR3 protein. The sample carries fewer than 200,000 distinct CDR3 sequences, 15% to 20% recorded once. Sequencing used blood. The receptors derive from a woman between 45 and 60 years old with Graves' hyperthyroidism.

This clonotype was detected many times. CDR3 nucleotides: TGTGCCAGCACCTCAGCCCCTACAACTGGAAACACCATATATTTT. Protein sequence: CASTSAPTTGNTIYF. The chain couples TRBV28 to TRBJ1-3; no clear D gene. Trimming shortened V by 7 bases and J by 2 bases, and 15 bases separated the two germline ends. This CDR3 has 15 residues. From germline, CDR1 is MDHEN and CDR2 SYDVKM.

This clonotype was seen repeatedly, ten times or more. The chain combines TRBV6-2 or TRBV6-3 with TRBJ2-3; no clear D gene. Germline CDR1 and CDR2: MNHEY and SVGEGT. The CDR3 runs 14 residues. V was trimmed by 4 bases and J by 2 bases, leaving 10 bases between them. The CDR3 bases are TGTGCCAGCAGTTCTACACTGATCACAGATACGCAGTATTTT. It is translated as CASSSTLITDTQYF.

This clonotype was seen ten or more times. The J gene is TRBJ2-5, the V gene TRBV7-9; D remains ambiguous. CDR3 length: 14 amino acids. V gave up 3 bases and J gave up 2 bases, with 10 bases separating them. Looked up from germline, CDR1 is SEHNR and CDR2 is FQNEAQ (reference sequence). CDR3 in amino acids: CASSFFPSQETQYF. The CDR3 region has the DNA TGTGCCAGCAGCTTTTTCCCCAGTCAAGAGACCCAGTACTTC.

This clonotype was observed at least ten times. This rearrangement joins TRBV2 to TRBJ2-7; maybe TRBD2 (5 bases). The germline gives CDR1 SNHLY, CDR2 FYNNEI. Between the trimmed V and J ends, which lost 1 base and 3 bases, there was a span of 13 bases. The CDR3 contains 15 residues. The chain's CDR3 is CASSEGVNEGYEQYF. The CDR3 nucleotides are TGTGCCAGCAGTGAAGGGGTAAATGAGGGCTACGAGCAGTACTTC.

In its sample, this clonotype was seen many times. J is TRBJ2-3 and V is TRBV28; possible D gene TRBD2, 5 bases. CDR3 size: 12 residues. Trimming removed 5 bases from V and 7 bases from J, with 10 bases in between. In germline, CDR1 is MDHEN, CDR2 SYDVKM. This CDR3 reads CASSRTANTQYF. For the CDR3, the DNA is TGTGCCAGCAGTCGGACTGCGAATACGCAGTATTTT.

This rearrangement joins TRBV20-1 to TRBJ1-1; D is perhaps TRBD1 (6 bases). Germline V gene data show CDR1 as DFQATT and CDR2 as SNEGSKA (reference sequence). V was cut by 6 bases and J by 6 bases, with 14 bases left in between. The CDR3 has 12 residues. The DNA for the CDR3 is TGCAGTGCCAAGCGTTCAGGGGCTGAAGCTTTCTTT. As protein: CSAKRSGAEAFF.

This clonotype was observed a few times. A read error may be the cause here, since a much bigger clone is one base away. The V call is TRBV24-1, the J call TRBJ2-2, with a tentative D call TRBD2 (5 bases). The CDR3 extends over 16 amino acids. Per the germline V gene, CDR1 is KGHDR and CDR2 is SFDVKD. The CDR3 sequence is CATSDWGSGDTGELVF. CDR3 coding DNA: TGTGCCACCAGTGATTGGGGTTCAGGCGACACCGGGGAGCTGGTTTTT.

This clonotype was counted at least ten times. The rearrangement uses TRBV2 and TRBJ2-3; TRBD2 aligns across 9 bases. V shed 8 bases and J 1 base; nucleotides not matched to a gene: 4. The germline V gene has CDR1 SNHLY and CDR2 FYNNEI. The CDR3 contains 14 residues. Here the CDR3 reads CASEASGGTDTQYF. Written as DNA, the CDR3 is TGTGCCAGCGAAGCTAGCGGGGGCACAGATACGCAGTATTTT. Filled out from reference TRBV2 and TRBJ2-3, the complete variable domain reads EPEVTQTPSHQVTQMGQEVILRCVPISNHLYFYWYRQILGQKVEFLVSFYNNEISEKSEIFDDQFSVERPDGSNFTLKIRSTKLEDSAMYFCASEASGGTDTQYFGPGTRLTVL.

This clonotype was counted many times. This chain connects TRBV7-9 to TRBJ1-1; D remains unclear. Looked up from germline, CDR1 is SEHNR and CDR2 is FQNEAQ (reference sequence). The CDR3 loop spans 15 amino acids. V was cut by 5 bases and J by 4 bases, with 17 bases left in between. CDR3 DNA sequence: TGTGCCAGCAGCCATTCGGGCCCGATGAGCACTGAAGCTTTCTTT. Its translation: CASSHSGPMSTEAFF.

This clonotype was recorded many times. J is TRBJ2-1 and V is TRBV18; D tentatively fits TRBD1 or TRBD2 (5 bases each). The CDR3 is 15 residues long. The germline V gene has CDR1 KGHSH and CDR2 LQKENI. The germline V and J ends were trimmed by 3 bases and 8 bases, with 17 bases remaining between them. The CDR3, as DNA: TGTGCCAGCTCACCTAGAAAACCGGGACCCCATGAGCAGTTCTTC. Translated: CASSPRKPGPHEQFF.

This rearrangement joins TRBV9 to TRBJ2-5; TRBD2 aligns across 7 bases. Trimming took 4 bases from V and 1 from J; bases not matched to a gene: 13. CDR3 length equals 17 residues. The germline gives CDR1 SGDLS, CDR2 YYNGEE. This CDR3 is CASSPPEGSGPQETQYF. Here the CDR3 DNA reads TGTGCCAGCAGCCCCCCGGAGGGTAGCGGGCCCCAAGAGACCCAGTACTTC. The full variable domain, its missing parts supplied by reference TRBV9 and TRBJ2-5, is DSGVTQTPKHLITATGQRVTLRCSPRSGDLSVYWYQQSLDQGLQFLIQYYNGEERAKGNILERFSAQQFPDLHSELNLSSLELGDSALYFCASSPPEGSGPQETQYFGPGTRLLVL.

In this sample, this clonotype turned up many times. The rearrangement joins TRBV7-8 to TRBJ2-5; TRBD2 matches at 11 bases. Germline V lookup: CDR1 SGHVS, CDR2 FQNEAQ. J gave up 2 bases and V 5 bases, and 4 bases lay outside the gene matches. This CDR3 comprises 15 residues. The CDR3 protein is CASSPIAGGQETQYF. Here the CDR3 DNA reads TGTGCCAGCAGCCCCATAGCGGGGGGGCAAGAGACCCAGTACTTC.

This clonotype has ten or more counts. The chain recombines TRBV6-1 with TRBJ1-1; 11 nucleotides align to TRBD1. Germline CDR1 MNHNS, CDR2 SASEGT. The CDR3 is 15 amino acids. Trimming removed 11 bases from V and 5 bases from J; junction bases left unmatched: 13. CDR3 sequence reads: CASQPRGTGGTEAFF. In DNA, the CDR3 is TGTGCCTCTCAGCCTCGGGGGACAGGGGGGACTGAAGCTTTCTTT.

The chain links TRBV2 to TRBJ1-1, with D uncertain. The CDR3 totals 14 residues. The germline gives CDR1 SNHLY, CDR2 FYNNEI. V gave up 4 bases and J gave up 2 bases, with 11 bases separating them. This CDR3 reads CASSVSGSNTEAFF. The CDR3 DNA follows: TGTGCCAGCAGTGTGAGCGGGTCTAACACTGAAGCTTTCTTT.

This clonotype was seen repeatedly, ten times or more. The CDR3 loop reads CASSLTGGATDTQYF. The CDR3 DNA sequence: TGTGCCAGCAGCTTAACCGGGGGGGCCACAGATACGCAGTATTTT. The chain links TRBV7-3 to TRBJ2-3, with 8 bases identical to TRBD2. Germline V gives CDR1 SGHTA, CDR2 FQGTGA. The V and J ends lost 0 bases and 2 bases, in that order; junction bases with no gene match: 1. This CDR3 contains 15 residues. Combining the CDR3 with reference TRBV7-3 and TRBJ2-3 gives the whole variable domain GAGVSQTPSNKVTEKGKYVELRCDPISGHTALYWYRQSLGQGPEFLIYFQGTGAADDSGLPNDRFFAVRPEGSVSTLKIQRTERGDSAVYLCASSLTGGATDTQYFGPGTRLTVL.

The chain is built from TRBV5-6 and TRBJ2-1; D assignment may be TRBD1 or TRBD2 (5 bases each). CDR1 SGHDT and CDR2 YYEEEE come from the germline V gene. The CDR3 covers 16 residues. V lost 6 bases to trimming and J lost 4 bases, with 20 bases between them. The CDR3 DNA is TGTGCCAGCACCCGCGCAAGGGGAGAGTCTTACAATGAGCAGTTCTTC. It codes for CASTRARGESYNEQFF.

There are many counts of this clonotype. This chain joins TRBV11-1 and TRBJ1-2; TRBD1 aligns across 8 bases. Germline V CDR1 and CDR2: SGHAT, FQDESV (reference sequence). CDR3 size: 15 residues. V lost 5 bases, J lost 3 bases, and 8 bases stayed unmatched. The CDR3 DNA follows: TGTGCCAGCAGCCCTCTTCTGGGACAGGACTATGGCTACACCTTC. Residues: CASSPLLGQDYGYTF.

Remarks on this clonotype: Being one base from a much bigger clone, this may be a read error. The V and J genes are TRBV7-9 and TRBJ1-3; tentative D call: TRBD1 (5 bases). This CDR3 has 15 residues. Germline lookup yields CDR1 SEHNR and CDR2 FQNEAQ (reference sequence). Trimming stripped 5 bases from V and 2 bases from J, with 13 bases between. CDR3 bases: TGTGCCAGCAGCATAGGGGTTGCAGCTGGAAACACCATATATTTT. Translation gives CASSIGVAAGNTIYF.

This clonotype was picked up many times. This sequence joins TRBV4-2 and TRBJ2-2, with D unresolved. Trimming left V 1 base short and J 0 bases short, with 9 bases between. CDR1 and CDR2 from the germline V gene are LGHNA and YNFKEQ. The CDR3 contains 16 residues. The CDR3 here is CASSQGQDANTGELFF. The CDR3 DNA follows: TGTGCCAGCAGCCAAGGACAAGACGCGAACACCGGGGAGCTGTTTTTT.

There are many counts of this clonotype. This sequence joins TRBV7-8 and TRBJ1-1; D unclear. Germline V CDR1 and CDR2: SGHVS, FQNEAQ. The CDR3 consists of 12 residues. The ends were cut back, 8 bases at V and 4 bases at J, with 11 bases in the middle. CDR3 DNA: TGTGCCAGCGGCTGGGTTGGCACTGAAGCTTTCTTT. Encoded protein: CASGWVGTEAFF.

This clonotype was observed many times. The chain joins TRBV9 to TRBJ1-3; D is uncertain. This CDR3 spans 14 amino acids. Trimming took off 5 bases at V and 2 bases at J, with 11 bases between the two ends. Germline CDR1 reads SGDLS; CDR2 reads YYNGEE. CDR3 sequence (DNA): TGTGCCAGCAGTGCCACTTATGCTGGAAACACCATATATTTT. Translated, it gives CASSATYAGNTIYF.

The genes are TRBV3-1 and TRBJ2-2; TRBD2 agrees at 10 bases. Germline assignment: CDR1 LGHDT and CDR2 YNNKEL (reference sequence). The V and J ends lost 4 bases and 6 bases, in that order; junction bases with no gene match: 8. CDR3 length equals 16 residues. The CDR3 protein is CASSPLGTSDAGELFF. The CDR3 nucleotides are TGTGCCAGCAGCCCCCTCGGGACTAGCGATGCCGGGGAGCTGTTTTTT.

This clonotype was recorded at least ten times. The V and J genes are TRBV6-1 and TRBJ1-1; weak D call: TRBD1 (6 bases). The CDR3 is 14 amino acids. Trimming left V 6 bases short and J 2 bases short, with 13 bases between. The germline CDR1 and CDR2 sequences are MNHNS and SASEGT. Written as DNA, the CDR3 is TGTGCCAGCAGAAAGGGGGGCGAAAACACTGAAGCTTTCTTT. It encodes CASRKGGENTEAFF.

This chain uses TRBV7-9 with TRBJ2-3, with a weak D call TRBD2 (6 bases). The germline V and J ends were trimmed by 2 bases and 7 bases, with 16 bases remaining between them. The CDR3 loop spans 15 amino acids. The germline CDR1 and CDR2 sequences are SEHNR and FQNEAQ (reference sequence). The CDR3 sequence is CASSLTYTGANTQYF. The CDR3 DNA reads TGTGCCAGCAGCTTAACTTATACGGGAGCGAATACGCAGTATTTT.

This clonotype was seen ten or more times. This rearrangement joins TRBV18 to TRBJ1-1; D is possibly TRBD1 (5 bases). Trimming stripped 3 bases from V and 3 bases from J, with 8 bases between. Germline V CDR1 and CDR2: KGHSH, LQKENI. This CDR3 is built from 13 residues. CDR3: CASSPGGDTEAFF. The CDR3 DNA is TGTGCCAGCTCACCGGGGGGTGACACTGAAGCTTTCTTT.